The 16 T cell receptor beta chains in this list originate from one sample, sequenced in a study of T cell changes during pregnancy in multiple sclerosis. The method was immunoSEQ multiplex PCR; TCRdb's version includes in-frame clones alone and lacks a portion of them. The sample consists of 65,000 to 85,000 clones, 92% of them appearing once. Sample: peripheral blood, taken after pregnancy. All receptors come from a female donor with multiple sclerosis, enrolled in a pregnancy study.

The rearrangement uses TRBV11-2 and TRBJ2-6; D remains ambiguous. Trimming shortened V by 1 base and J by 0 bases, and 4 bases separated the two germline ends. The CDR3 has 15 amino acids. Looked up from germline, CDR1 is SGHAT and CDR2 is FQNNGV. In DNA form, the CDR3 reads TGTGCCAGCAGCTTAGTCAGCTCTGGGGCCAACGTCCTGACTTTC. This encodes CASSLVSSGANVLTF.

The chain has TRBV6-5 and TRBJ2-5; D gene uncertain. V shed 7 bases and J shed 3 bases, with 6 bases lying between them. Per germline, CDR1 MNHEY and CDR2 SVGAGI. The CDR3 extends over 11 amino acids. CDR3 sequence (DNA): TGTGCCAGCAACTCGGAAGAGACCCAGTACTTC. This encodes CASNSEETQYF.

This clone came up once. V and J are TRBV6-6 and TRBJ1-3, with D possibly being TRBD1 (6 bases). V was trimmed by 5 bases and J by 0 bases, leaving 14 bases between them. Germline V lookup: CDR1 MNHNY, CDR2 SVGAGI (reference sequence). The CDR3 covers 16 residues. As DNA, the CDR3 is TGTGCCAGCAGTCACATCACAGGGAGCTCTGGAAACACCATATATTTT. Residues: CASSHITGSSGNTIYF.

The V call is TRBV19, the J call TRBJ2-3, with 7 nucleotides matching TRBD2. The CDR3 has 15 amino acids. From germline, CDR1 is LNHDA and CDR2 SQIVND (reference sequence). Trimming cost V 8 bases and J 6 bases; bases outside gene matches: 14. The CDR3 loop is CASVKRGSEGDTQYF. The CDR3 DNA sequence: TGTGCCAGTGTAAAGCGCGGGAGCGAGGGGGATACGCAGTATTTT.

V usage is TRBV5-1 and J usage is TRBJ2-7; D might be TRBD1 (6 bases). The CDR3 spans 14 residues. CDR1 is SGHRS and CDR2 is YFSETQ in the germline V gene. Trimming took 1 base from V and 7 from J, leaving 15 bases between them. CDR3 nucleotide sequence: TGCGCCAGCAGCTTGTGGGCGGACAGAGGGGAGCAGTACTTC. Its protein is CASSLWADRGEQYF.

V is TRBV27 and J is TRBJ1-3, with D hard to call. The germline V gene has CDR1 MNHEY and CDR2 SMNVEV (reference sequence). CDR3 length: 12 amino acids. V lost 9 bases and J lost 0, with 6 bases in between. CDR3 in DNA: TGTGCCAGTTCGGGCTCTGGAAACACCATATATTTT. As protein: CASSGSGNTIYF.

This chain connects TRBV28 to TRBJ2-2; D is possibly TRBD1 (5 bases). V dropped 11 bases and J dropped 7 bases, with 14 bases sitting between them. Germline V CDR1 and CDR2: MDHEN, SYDVKM. CDR3 length: 12 amino acids. The CDR3 sequence: CAAGQGYGELFF. The DNA of the CDR3 is TGTGCCGCCGGGCAGGGTTACGGGGAGCTGTTTTTT.

This chain connects TRBV6-5 to TRBJ1-3; D is possibly TRBD1 (6 bases). Germline values: CDR1 MNHEY, CDR2 SVGAGI. The CDR3 loop spans 15 amino acids. V was clipped by 0 bases and J by 9 bases, with 15 bases between them. The CDR3, as DNA: TGTGCCAGCAGTTACTCTTACAGGGAAGGAGGCACCATATATTTT. It is translated as CASSYSYREGGTIYF.

V is TRBV19 and J is TRBJ1-1; the D is unclear. In germline, CDR1 is LNHDA, CDR2 SQIVND (reference sequence). The CDR3 has 15 amino acids. Trimming took off 5 bases at V and 0 bases at J, with 13 bases between the two ends. CDR3 nucleotides: TGTGCCAGTAGTGTATCCAGTACCTTGAACACTGAAGCTTTCTTT. Amino acid sequence: CASSVSSTLNTEAFF.

This chain connects TRBV5-4 to TRBJ1-1; D is ambiguous. The CDR3 totals 14 residues. The germline V gene has CDR1 SGHNT and CDR2 YYREEE (reference sequence). V shed 1 base and J shed 3 bases, with 10 bases lying between them. In DNA form, the CDR3 reads TGTGCCAGCAGCTTGAGCTCGCGGGACACTGAAGCTTTCTTT. Its translation is CASSLSSRDTEAFF.

The chain carries TRBV5-1 and TRBJ2-5, with 7 bases lining up with TRBD2. Germline V gives CDR1 SGHRS, CDR2 YFSETQ. V dropped 0 bases and J dropped 6; count of bases not matched to a gene: 5. This CDR3 has 14 amino acids. The CDR3, as DNA: TGCGCCAGCAGCTTGGAGCTAGCGGAGAAGACCCAGTACTTC. It specifies CASSLELAEKTQYF.

The chain employs TRBV6-6 and TRBJ2-1, with D tentatively TRBD1 (5 bases). CDR3 length: 15 residues. The germline V gene encodes CDR1 MNHNY and CDR2 SVGAGI (reference sequence). Trimming stripped 0 bases from V and 8 bases from J, with 14 bases between. In DNA, the CDR3 is TGTGCCAGCAGTTACTCCCCGAAGGGGTGGCATGAGCAGTTCTTC. Translation: CASSYSPKGWHEQFF.

The chain uses TRBV11-3 and TRBJ1-2, with a tentative D call TRBD1 (6 bases). V lost 0 bases, J lost 5 bases, and 13 bases lay in between. Per germline, CDR1 SGHNT and CDR2 YENEEA. The CDR3 runs 15 residues. CDR3 bases: TGTGCCAGCAGCTTAGATAGGACAGAGTCTTATGGCTACACCTTC. This encodes CASSLDRTESYGYTF.

This chain links TRBV28 with TRBJ1-2; tentative D call: TRBD1 (6 bases). The CDR3 totals 14 residues. Trimming removed 7 bases from V and 4 bases from J, with 16 bases in between. In germline, CDR1 is MDHEN, CDR2 SYDVKM. The CDR3 DNA reads TGTGCCAGCACCCCTGGACAGCTATCCTATGGCTACACCTTC. Protein product: CASTPGQLSYGYTF.

J is TRBJ1-5 and V is TRBV9; D unclear. Deletions cut 0 bases from V and 0 bases from J, with 4 bases between. The germline CDR1 and CDR2 sequences are SGDLS and YYNGEE. This CDR3 has 14 amino acids. The CDR3 region is CASSVDTSNQPQHF. CDR3 DNA: TGTGCCAGCAGCGTAGACACTAGCAATCAGCCCCAGCATTTT. Filled out from reference TRBV9 and TRBJ1-5, the complete variable domain reads DSGVTQTPKHLITATGQRVTLRCSPRSGDLSVYWYQQSLDQGLQFLIQYYNGEERAKGNILERFSAQQFPDLHSELNLSSLELGDSALYFCASSVDTSNQPQHFGDGTRLSIL.

The count of this clone is one. J is TRBJ2-7 and V is TRBV7-2; 8 nucleotides align to TRBD2. The CDR3 is made up of 15 amino acids. From germline, CDR1 is SGHTA and CDR2 FQGNSA. V dropped 0 bases and J dropped 1; count of bases not matched to a gene: 2. The CDR3 nucleotides are TGTGCCAGCAGCTTAGCTAGCGGGGAATCCTACGAGCAGTACTTC. This translates into CASSLASGESYEQYF.